This TCR beta chain was sequenced for a study of cytomegalovirus exposure and HLA in healthy donors. Notes on the study in general: Follow-up analysis later connected one missense variant in DCLRE1C with trimming of TCR beta V- and J-genes. TCR association rates varied by HLA locus in a later analysis, with DRB1 highest and HLA-C lowest. Among the CMV-associated chains, a few were confirmed in vitro as specific for CMV antigens. Clonal expansion was found to be greater in HLA-associated TCR beta chains than in equally common others in a later analysis.

With 60 Vbeta and 13 Jbeta primers, the PCR was carried out. Profiled with immunoSEQ multiplex PCR; TCRdb holds only in-frame clones, not every one. Among about 110,000 clones listed, roughly 71% were seen once. This CDR3 is 11 amino acids long. Germline CDR1 and CDR2: SQVTM and ANQGSEA. Trimming took off 4 bases at V and 7 bases at J, with 10 bases between the two ends. On this clone: Its antigen is unidentified.

The origin of this receptor is a man aged 35-49 years in good health and CMV-seropositive. V gene TRBV29-1 combines with J gene TRBJ1-1; D is undetermined. Sequencing was performed on PBMCs. This chain's CDR3 is CSVVTAREAFF. The CDR3 region has the DNA TGCAGCGTTGTCACAGCCCGTGAAGCTTTCTTT.